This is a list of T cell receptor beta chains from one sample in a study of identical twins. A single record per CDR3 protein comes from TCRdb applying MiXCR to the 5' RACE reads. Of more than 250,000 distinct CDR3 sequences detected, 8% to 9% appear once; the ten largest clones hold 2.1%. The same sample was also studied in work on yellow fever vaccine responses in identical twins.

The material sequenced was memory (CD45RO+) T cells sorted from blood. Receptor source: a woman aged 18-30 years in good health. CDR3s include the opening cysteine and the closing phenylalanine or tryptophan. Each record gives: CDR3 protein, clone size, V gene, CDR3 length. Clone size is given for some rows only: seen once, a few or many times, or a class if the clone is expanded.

CASRVFSTGGEETQYF,NA,TRBV25-1,16
CASSSSGGEQFF,NA,TRBV11-3,12
CASSFGLAGGPFVFF,few,TRBV28,15
CASTPRGVPYNEQFF,NA,TRBV6-2/TRBV6-3,15
CASSSIPSTVAGLNTGELFF,few,TRBV12-3/TRBV12-4,20
CASSLPGYTSSSGYTF,few,TRBV7-2,16
CASSLGTSGGIPDTQYF,many,TRBV7-8,17
CATSDPGRAHGYTF,NA,TRBV24-1,14
CASSFILQRDTEAFF,many,TRBV11-2,15
CATRGQQGYKQYF,NA,TRBV10-3,13
CASTEEIGEQYF,NA,TRBV2,12
CASSSAGQSSYEQYF,few,TRBV5-6,15
CAIQFHGFNIQYF,many,TRBV12-3/TRBV12-4,13
CATSRTSLFGQGARYEQYF,few,TRBV15,19
CASSLIDHTDTQYF,NA,TRBV5-1,14
CASSFGRGYQETQYF,NA,TRBV28,15
CSATPRQGMGDTQYF,NA,TRBV20-1,15
CASSLIGGNTGELFF,few,TRBV5-6,15